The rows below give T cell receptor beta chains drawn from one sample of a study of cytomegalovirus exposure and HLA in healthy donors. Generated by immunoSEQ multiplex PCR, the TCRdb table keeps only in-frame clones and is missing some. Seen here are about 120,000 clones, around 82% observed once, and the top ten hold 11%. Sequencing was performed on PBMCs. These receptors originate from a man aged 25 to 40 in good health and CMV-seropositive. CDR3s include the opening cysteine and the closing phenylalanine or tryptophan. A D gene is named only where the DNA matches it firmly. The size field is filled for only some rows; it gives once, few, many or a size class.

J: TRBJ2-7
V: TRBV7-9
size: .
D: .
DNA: TGTGCCAGCAGCTTAGGCGACGAGCAGTACTTC
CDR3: CASSLGDEQYF

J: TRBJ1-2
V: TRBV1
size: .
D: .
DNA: TGCACCAGCAGCCATCCCTTCCAGCGGAACGAAGCTAACTATGGCTACACCTTC
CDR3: CTSSHPFQRNEANYGYTF

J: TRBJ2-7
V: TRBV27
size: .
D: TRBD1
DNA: TGTGCCAGCAGTTTTACCGGGACAGAGAACTACGAGCAGTACTTC
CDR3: CASSFTGTENYEQYF

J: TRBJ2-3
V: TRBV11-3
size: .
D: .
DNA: TGTGCCAGCAGCTTCGCGGCTAGCACAGATACGCAGTATTTT
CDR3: CASSFAASTDTQYF

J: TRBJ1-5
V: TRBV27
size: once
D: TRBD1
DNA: TGTGCCAGCAGTTTATTCCAGGGGGATAGCAATCAGCCCCAGCATTTT
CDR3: CASSLFQGDSNQPQHF

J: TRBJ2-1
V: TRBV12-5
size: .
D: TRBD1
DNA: TGTGCTAGTGGTGCCGGACAGGGGTTAAACAACAATGAGCAGTTCTTC
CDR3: CASGAGQGLNNNEQFF

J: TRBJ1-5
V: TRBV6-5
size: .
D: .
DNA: TGTGCCAGCAGTTACTCGGGCCGGAATCAGCCCCAGCATTTT
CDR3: CASSYSGRNQPQHF

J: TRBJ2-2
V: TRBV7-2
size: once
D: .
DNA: TGTGCCAGCAGCCCAATTACAGGGTTCGGGGAGCTGTTTTTT
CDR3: CASSPITGFGELFF

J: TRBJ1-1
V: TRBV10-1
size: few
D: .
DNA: TGCGCCAGCAGTAGCGGGACCCAAGCTTTCTTT
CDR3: CASSSGTQAFF

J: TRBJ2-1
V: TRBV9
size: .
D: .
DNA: TGTGCCAGCAGCGTACAGGGTTCGTCCTACAATGAGCAGTTCTTC
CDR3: CASSVQGSSYNEQFF

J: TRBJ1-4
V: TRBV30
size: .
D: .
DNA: TGTGCCTGGAGAAGGACGGGGGGAGCTGAAAAACTGTTTTTT
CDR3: CAWRRTGGAEKLFF

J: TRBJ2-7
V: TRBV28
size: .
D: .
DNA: TGTGCCAGCAGTTCACACCGTCTGACAGGCTACGAGCAGTACTTC
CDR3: CASSSHRLTGYEQYF

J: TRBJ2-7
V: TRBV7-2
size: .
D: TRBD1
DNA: TGTGCCAGCAGCCGGGACAGCCTCTCCTACGAGCAGTACTTC
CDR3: CASSRDSLSYEQYF

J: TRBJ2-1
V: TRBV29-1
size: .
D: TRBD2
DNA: TGCAGCGTTGATTCGACTAGCGGAGCCTACAATGAGCAGTTCTTC
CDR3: CSVDSTSGAYNEQFF

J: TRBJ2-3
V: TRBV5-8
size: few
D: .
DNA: TGTGCCAGCAGCTTGACGACGGGAGAGGCAGATACGCAGTATTTT
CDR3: CASSLTTGEADTQYF

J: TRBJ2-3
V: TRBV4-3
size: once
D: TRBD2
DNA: TGCGCCAGCAGCTATAGCGGGAGTATTATAAGGGATACGCAGTATTTT
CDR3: CASSYSGSIIRDTQYF

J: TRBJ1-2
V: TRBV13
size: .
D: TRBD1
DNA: TGTGCCAGCAGCTTAGGGACAGGGGACTATGGCTACACCTTC
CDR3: CASSLGTGDYGYTF

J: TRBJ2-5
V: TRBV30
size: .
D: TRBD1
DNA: TGTGCCTGGAGTCCAGGGGGTACAGAGACCCAGTACTTC
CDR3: CAWSPGGTETQYF

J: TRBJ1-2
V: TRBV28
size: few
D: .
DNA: TGTGCCAGCAGCTTCACAGGGTACGGCTATGGCTACACCTTC
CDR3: CASSFTGYGYGYTF

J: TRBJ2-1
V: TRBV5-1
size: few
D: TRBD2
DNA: TGCGCCAGCAGCACAACATCCATAGCGGGAATCTACAATGAGCAGTTCTTC
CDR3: CASSTTSIAGIYNEQFF

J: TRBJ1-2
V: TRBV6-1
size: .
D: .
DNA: TGTGCCAGCAGAGGTACTAGGTATGGCTACACCTTC
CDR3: CASRGTRYGYTF

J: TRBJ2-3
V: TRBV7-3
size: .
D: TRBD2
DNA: TGTGCCAGCAGCGGGCTAGCGGCAGATACGCAGTATTTT
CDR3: CASSGLAADTQYF

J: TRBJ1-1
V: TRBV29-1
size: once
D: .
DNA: TGCAGCGTTGAAGACAGGGGGAACACTGAAGCTTTCTTT
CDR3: CSVEDRGNTEAFF

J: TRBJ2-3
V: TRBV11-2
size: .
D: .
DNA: TGTGCCAGCAGCTTACAGGGGCGAAGCACAGATACGCAGTATTTT
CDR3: CASSLQGRSTDTQYF

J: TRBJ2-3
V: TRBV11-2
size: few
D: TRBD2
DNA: TGTGCCAGCAGCAAAGGGACTAGCGGGAGTGGAGATACGCAGTATTTT
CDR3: CASSKGTSGSGDTQYF

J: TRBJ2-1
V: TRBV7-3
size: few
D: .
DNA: TGTGCCAGCAGCCCCCAGCTGCGGGTGTACAATGAGCAGTTCTTC
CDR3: CASSPQLRVYNEQFF

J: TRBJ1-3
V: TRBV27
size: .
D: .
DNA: TGTGCCAGCAGAGGAAGCGGTAGTCGAAACACCATATATTTT
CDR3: CASRGSGSRNTIYF

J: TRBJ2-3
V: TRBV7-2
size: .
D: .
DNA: TGTGCCCATTACCTCCGGACAGATACGCAGTATTTT
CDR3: CAHYLRTDTQYF

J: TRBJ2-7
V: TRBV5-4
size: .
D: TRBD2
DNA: TGTGCCAGCAGCTTGGGGCCTAGCGGGACCCCCTACGAGCAGTACTTC
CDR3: CASSLGPSGTPYEQYF

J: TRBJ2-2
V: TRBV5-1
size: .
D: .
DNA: TGCGCCAGCAGCTCGCTCGGTACAGACACCGGGGAGCTGTTTTTT
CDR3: CASSSLGTDTGELFF

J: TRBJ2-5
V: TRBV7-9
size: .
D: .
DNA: TGTGCCAGCAGCTTAACTCAGGGGAGAGGGGAGACCCAGTACTTC
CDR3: CASSLTQGRGETQYF

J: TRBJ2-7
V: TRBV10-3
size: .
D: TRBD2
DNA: TGTGCCATCAGTGAGTCGATGGGATTCGCGGGGCGTGCAGACGGGGGAGGGCCGGACGAGCAGTACTTC
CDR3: CAISESMGFAGRADGGGPDEQYF

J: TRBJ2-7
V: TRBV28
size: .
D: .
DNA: TGTGCCAGCGGGGGGAGGAATCTGTACTTC
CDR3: CASGGRNLYF

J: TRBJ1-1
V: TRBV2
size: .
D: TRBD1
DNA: TGTGCCAGCAGAGCCTCCGGGACAGGGGATTGGATGAACACTGAAGCTTTCTTT
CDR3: CASRASGTGDWMNTEAFF

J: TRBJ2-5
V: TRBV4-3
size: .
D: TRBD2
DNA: TGCGCCAGCAGCCAAGGGACTAGCGGGAGTGAGACCCAGTACTTC
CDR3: CASSQGTSGSETQYF

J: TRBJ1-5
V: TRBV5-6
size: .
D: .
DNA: TGTGCCAGCAGCTCGTTTCCGGGACAGCCCCAGCATTTT
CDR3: CASSSFPGQPQHF

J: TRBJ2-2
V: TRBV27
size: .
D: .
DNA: TGTGCCACCGCGATGCGGGGATCCAGGGTCGGGGAGCTGTTTTTT
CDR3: CATAMRGSRVGELFF

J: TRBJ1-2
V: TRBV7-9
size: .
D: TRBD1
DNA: TGTGCCCTCCCGGGAACAGGGGTCGAGTCGGGCTATGGCTACACCTTC
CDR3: CALPGTGVESGYGYTF

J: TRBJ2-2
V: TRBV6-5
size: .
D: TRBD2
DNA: TGTGCCAGCAGTCCCACGGGACTAGGTACCGGGGAGCTGTTTTTT
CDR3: CASSPTGLGTGELFF

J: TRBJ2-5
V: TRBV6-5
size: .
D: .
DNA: TGTGCCAGTGAGGGAGAGACCCAGTACTTC
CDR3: CASEGETQYF

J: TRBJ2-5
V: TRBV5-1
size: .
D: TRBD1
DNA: TGCGCCAGCAGCTTGGCCGTACTGGACAGGGGGCTTCAAGGGACCCAGTACTTC
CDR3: CASSLAVLDRGLQGTQYF

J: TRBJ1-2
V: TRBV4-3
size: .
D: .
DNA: TGCGCCAGCAGCTACGACGACAGGACGACCTATGGCTACACCTTC
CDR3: CASSYDDRTTYGYTF

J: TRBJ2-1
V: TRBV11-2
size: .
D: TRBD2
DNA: TGTGCCAGCGGAGTGGGACTAGCGGTAAATGAGCAGTTCTTC
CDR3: CASGVGLAVNEQFF

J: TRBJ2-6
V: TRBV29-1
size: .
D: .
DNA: TGCAGCGTCCACTCGGGACTGCCCTCTGGGGCCAACGTCCTGACTTTC
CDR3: CSVHSGLPSGANVLTF

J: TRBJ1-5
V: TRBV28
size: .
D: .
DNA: TGTGCCATCGGGGGGGCAAATCAGCCCCAGCATTTT
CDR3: CAIGGANQPQHF

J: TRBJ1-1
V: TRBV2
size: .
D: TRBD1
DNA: TGTGCCAGTGACAGGGTACTAAGTGCTGAAGCTTTCTTT
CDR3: CASDRVLSAEAFF

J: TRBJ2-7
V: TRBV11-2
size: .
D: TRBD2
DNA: TGTGCCAGCAGCGGGGGGACTAGCGCCTACGAGCAGTACTTC
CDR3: CASSGGTSAYEQYF

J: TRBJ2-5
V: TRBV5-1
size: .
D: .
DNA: TGCGCCAGCAGCTTGTACAGGGTTAGAGAGACCCAGTACTTC
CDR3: CASSLYRVRETQYF

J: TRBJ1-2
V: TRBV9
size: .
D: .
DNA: TGTGCCAGCAGCTTCGACTTTCCAGGGGACTATGGCTACACCTTC
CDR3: CASSFDFPGDYGYTF

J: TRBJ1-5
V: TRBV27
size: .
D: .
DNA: TGTGCCAGCAGTAGTCGACAGTATCGGGATCAGCCCCAGCATTTT
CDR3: CASSSRQYRDQPQHF

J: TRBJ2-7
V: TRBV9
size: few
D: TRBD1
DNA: TGTGCCAGCAGCGCGGGACAGACCTACGAGCAGTACTTC
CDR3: CASSAGQTYEQYF

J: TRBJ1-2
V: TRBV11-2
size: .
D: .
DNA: TGTGCCAGCAGCACCGGGACAACATATGGCTACACCTTC
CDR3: CASSTGTTYGYTF

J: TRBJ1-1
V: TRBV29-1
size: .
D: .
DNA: TGCAGCGTTGAAGTGGATCGGGGCACTGAAGCTTTCTTT
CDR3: CSVEVDRGTEAFF

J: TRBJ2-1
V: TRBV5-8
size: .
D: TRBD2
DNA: TGTGCCAGCAGCCTACCGGGGGGGGGCGCGGGAAACAATGAGCAGTTCTTC
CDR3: CASSLPGGGAGNNEQFF

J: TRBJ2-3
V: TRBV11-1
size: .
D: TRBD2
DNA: TGTGCCAGCAGCTTAGGAGGTATGACTAGCGGGAGAGATACGCAGTATTTT
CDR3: CASSLGGMTSGRDTQYF

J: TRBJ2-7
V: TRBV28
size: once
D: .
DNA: TGTGCCGCCGGAGGGAACTACGAGCAGTACTTC
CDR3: CAAGGNYEQYF